These 29 T cell receptor beta chains came from one sample sequenced in a study of blood T cells in healthy people across ages (dated by TCRdb to between 2014 and 2017). The method behind the library was 5' RACE. TCRdb names Illumina HiSeq 2500 as the instrument used. A second PCR of 7 to 11 cycles was run with a J-beta primer mix and a sample-barcoded 5' primer. Starting from the raw public reads, TCRdb applied fastp trimming at Q25, assembled clones with MiXCR and retained in-frame beta chains. CDR3 protein duplicates are merged, each entry listing the most common genes and DNA. A total of about 810,000 distinct CDR3 sequences appear in this sample, 36% of them only once. Of the sample, 10% to 15% falls within the top ten clones. Sequencing was done on a sample of blood. These receptors were taken from a man between 18 and 29 years old in good health.

This clonotype was detected only a few times. J is TRBJ2-1 and V is TRBV5-1; a weak D match, TRBD2 (6 bases). The CDR3 sequence is 16 residues long. With 0 bases removed from V and 7 bases from J, the gap between germline ends came to 17 bases. Germline CDR1 is SGHRS and CDR2 is YFSETQ. CDR3 DNA sequence: TGCGCCAGCAGCTTGGAGGCTCGGCGGGGCGATAATGAGCAGTTCTTC. This translates into CASSLEARRGDNEQFF.

V is TRBV7-9 and J is TRBJ2-3; TRBD2 aligns across 11 bases. V was clipped by 5 bases and J by 5 bases; unmatched bases: 6. This CDR3 spans 15 amino acids. Germline V gene lookup returns CDR1 SEHNR and CDR2 FQNEAQ (reference sequence). In DNA form, the CDR3 reads TGTGCCAGCAGCGATAGCGGGGGGGCAGGAGATACGCAGTATTTT. Amino acid sequence: CASSDSGGAGDTQYF. Variable domain in full (rest from reference TRBV7-9 and TRBJ2-3): DTGVSQNPRHKITKRGQNVTFRCDPISEHNRLYWYRQTLGQGPEFLTYFQNEAQLEKSRLLSDRFSAERPKGSFSTLEIQRTEQGDSAMYLCASSDSGGAGDTQYFGPGTRLTVL.

Remarks on this clonotype: A read error may be the cause here, since a much bigger clone is one base away. This chain connects TRBV29-1 to TRBJ2-5; possibly TRBD1 or TRBD2 for D (5 bases each). The end of the DNA is better explained by TRBJ2-1, so the J call may be wrong. CDR3 size: 11 residues. Germline-derived CDR1 and CDR2 are SQVTM and ANQGSEA. CDR3 in amino acids: CSSLRGETQFF. The CDR3 DNA follows: TGCAGCTCCTTGAGGGGAGAGACCCAGTTCTTC.

As concerns this clonotype: One junction end does not reproduce the germline sequence, and a read error may be involved. The chain is built from TRBV5-1 and TRBJ1-4; D perhaps matches TRBD1 (5 bases). The germline V gene encodes CDR1 SGHRS and CDR2 YFSETQ. The CDR3 length is 16 residues. CDR3 nucleotides: TGCGCCGGCAGCTGGGGACGAGGAGGAACTAATGAAAAACTGTTTTTT. Its translation is CAGSWGRGGTNEKLFF.

The chain has TRBV5-5 and TRBJ2-1; 9 bases map to TRBD1. Germline V CDR1 and CDR2: SGHKS, YYEKEE (reference sequence). CDR3 length: 15 amino acids. V dropped 4 bases and J dropped 13; count of bases not matched to a gene: 15. DNA for the CDR3: TGTGCCAGCAGCGGTCCGGGACAGGGAGGGGAGACCCAGTTCTTC. This encodes CASSGPGQGGETQFF.

CDR3 DNA: TGTGCCAGCCGAAACGACTGGAGCACAGATACGCAGTATTTT. It encodes CASRNDWSTDTQYF. The rearrangement joins TRBV6-5 to TRBJ2-3; no definite D call. V gave up 8 bases and J gave up 0 bases, with 12 bases separating them. Germline CDR1 is MNHEY and CDR2 is SVGAGI. The CDR3 sequence is 14 residues long.

In its sample, this clonotype was seen a few times. The chain is built from TRBV7-9 and TRBJ2-7; 10 nucleotides align to TRBD1. Germline-derived CDR1 and CDR2 are SEHNR and FQNEAQ (reference sequence). The CDR3 loop spans 15 amino acids. V shed 6 bases, J shed 4 bases, and the junction held 9 bases outside the gene matches. Here the CDR3 reads CASSGRDRGGYEQYF. For the CDR3, the DNA is TGTGCCAGCAGTGGACGGGACAGGGGAGGGTACGAGCAGTACTTC.

The V call is TRBV28, the J call TRBJ1-2; D is possibly TRBD1 (5 bases). This CDR3 is built from 16 residues. Germline loops: CDR1 MDHEN, CDR2 SYDVKM. The V and J ends lost 7 bases and 0 bases respectively, with 18 bases between them. CDR3 in amino acids: CASTGRVRPPNYGYTF. CDR3 nucleotide sequence: TGTGCCAGCACGGGGCGGGTCCGGCCCCCTAACTATGGCTACACCTTC.

The genes are TRBV27 and TRBJ1-4; D unclear. The CDR3 contains 14 residues. Trimming took 6 bases from V and 0 from J, leaving 8 bases between them. Germline V gives CDR1 MNHEY, CDR2 SMNVEV (reference sequence). CDR3 in DNA: TGTGCCAGCAGGCCGAGGGCAACTAATGAAAAACTGTTTTTT. Protein product: CASRPRATNEKLFF.

There are a few counts of this clonotype. J is TRBJ2-2 and V is TRBV5-6; no definite D call. This CDR3 region has 16 residues. In germline, CDR1 is SGHDT, CDR2 YYEEEE. V dropped 0 bases and J dropped 0 bases, with 9 bases sitting between them. The CDR3 DNA follows: TGTGCCAGCAGCTTGGGTCGACCGGCGAACACCGGGGAGCTGTTTTTT. It encodes CASSLGRPANTGELFF.

This clonotype was observed a handful of times. It is unclear where the CDR3 begins or ends on the DNA, so no DNA is shown, and the CDR3 is as TCRdb lists it. The rearrangement uses TRBV7-5 and TRBJ1-2. TRBV7-5 is an annotated pseudogene. Counting both end residues, the CDR3 totals 14 amino acids. The CDR3 sequence is CISVPEAANYGYTF.

The V and J genes are TRBV28 and TRBJ2-1, with D hard to call. Germline assignment: CDR1 MDHEN and CDR2 SYDVKM. The CDR3 covers 14 residues. V lost 4 bases to trimming and J lost 5 bases, with 12 bases between them. Here the CDR3 DNA reads TGTGCCAGCAGTTGGTGGCAAGCTAACAATGAGCAGTTCTTC. This encodes CASSWWQANNEQFF.

The CDR3, as DNA: TGCAGTGCTATCCCCGGACCGAGAAGCTCCTACGAGCAGTACTTC. It specifies CSAIPGPRSSYEQYF. The chain has TRBV20-1 and TRBJ2-7, with D unclear. This CDR3 has 15 residues. CDR1 DFQATT and CDR2 SNEGSKA come from the germline V gene (reference sequence). The V and J ends lost 4 bases and 0 bases respectively, with 16 bases between them.

The chain combines TRBV20-1 with TRBJ1-5; TRBD1 aligns across 7 bases. Trimming at V came to 4 bases and at J to 5 bases, leaving 5 bases not matched to a gene. Germline V gives CDR1 DFQATT, CDR2 SNEGSKA (reference sequence). The CDR3 consists of 13 residues. The CDR3 DNA is TGCAGTGCTAATGACAGGGACCATCAGCCCCAGCATTTT. This codes for CSANDRDHQPQHF.

V usage is TRBV11-3 and J usage is TRBJ2-1; D might be TRBD2 (5 bases). Germline V lookup: CDR1 SGHNT, CDR2 YENEEA. CDR3 length equals 14 residues. V lost 3 bases and J 8 bases, leaving 14 bases between the germline ends. The CDR3 nucleotides read TGTGCCAGCAGCTTCCAGCGGCCTACGGATGAGCAGTTCTTC. This gives the protein CASSFQRPTDEQFF.

This sequence joins TRBV20-1 and TRBJ2-3; either TRBD1 or TRBD2 may supply D (5 bases each). Per the germline V gene, CDR1 is DFQATT and CDR2 is SNEGSKA (reference sequence). With 6 bases removed from V and 2 bases from J, the gap between germline ends came to 18 bases. The CDR3 spans 15 residues. The CDR3: CSAIRDEGYTDTQYF. CDR3 DNA sequence: TGCAGTGCCATCCGGGACGAGGGGTACACAGATACGCAGTATTTT.

This clonotype was detected only a few times. The chain uses TRBV7-8 and TRBJ2-7; D ambiguous. This CDR3 region has 15 residues. V dropped 0 bases and J dropped 0 bases, with 9 bases sitting between them. From germline, CDR1 is SGHVS and CDR2 FQNEAQ. The CDR3 is CASSLAPGGSYEQYF. In DNA, the CDR3 is TGTGCCAGCAGCTTAGCTCCCGGTGGCTCCTACGAGCAGTACTTC.

The sample holds many counts of this clonotype. CDR3 coding DNA: TGCAGTGCTAGAGATCAAAGGAAGGTGGATGGCTACACCTTC. Translating gives CSARDQRKVDGYTF. The rearrangement uses TRBV20-1 and TRBJ1-2; no clear D gene. This CDR3 contains 14 residues. With 0 bases removed from V and 6 bases from J, the gap between germline ends came to 14 bases. Germline V CDR1 and CDR2: DFQATT, SNEGSKA (reference sequence).

The rearrangement joins TRBV29-1 to TRBJ1-4; D uncertain. This CDR3 region has 13 residues. CDR1 is SQVTM, CDR2 ANQGSEA, per germline. V was pared by 8 bases and J by 5 bases, with 15 bases between. CDR3 in DNA: TGCAGCCGATTAGAGCGGATCAATGAAAAACTGTTTTTT. This translates into CSRLERINEKLFF. Looking up the rest from reference TRBV29-1 and TRBJ1-4 gives the full variable domain: SAVISQKPSRDICQRGTSLTIQCQVDSQVTMMFWYRQQPGQSLTLIATANQGSEATYESGFVIDKFPISRPNLTFSTLTVSNMSPEDSSIYLCSRLERINEKLFFGSGTQLSVL.

There are a few counts of this clonotype. This chain connects TRBV27 to TRBJ2-7; 7 positions match TRBD1. Trimming removed 5 bases from V and 2 bases from J; junction bases left unmatched: 9. Germline CDR1 MNHEY, CDR2 SMNVEV (reference sequence). The CDR3 is 15 residues long. Here the CDR3 reads CASSPKRDSTYEQYF. The CDR3 nucleotides are TGTGCCAGCAGTCCCAAACGGGACAGTACCTACGAGCAGTACTTC.

The chain has TRBV5-1 and TRBJ2-7; TRBD1 matches at 9 bases. The CDR3 has 16 amino acids. V lost 4 bases and J lost 4; bases outside the gene matches: 12. The germline V gene has CDR1 SGHRS and CDR2 YFSETQ. The DNA for the CDR3 is TGCGCCAGCAGCCCCTCCGGGACAGGGAGGATTTACGAGCAGTACTTC. Protein product: CASSPSGTGRIYEQYF. Using reference TRBV5-1 and TRBJ2-7 for the parts outside the CDR3, the full variable domain is KAGVTQTPRYLIKTRGQQVTLSCSPISGHRSVSWYQQTPGQGLQFLFEYFSETQRNKGNFPGRFSGRQFSNSRSEMNVSTLELGDSALYLCASSPSGTGRIYEQYFGPGTRLTVT.

V gene TRBV7-2 combines with J gene TRBJ2-3; TRBD2 is a possible D gene (6 bases). V lost 10 bases and J 4 bases, leaving 18 bases between the germline ends. The germline CDR1 and CDR2 sequences are SGHTA and FQGNSA. This CDR3 is 14 amino acids long. The CDR3 is CATRFGGNPDTQYF. CDR3 nucleotide sequence: TGTGCCACCCGGTTTGGGGGGAACCCAGATACGCAGTATTTT. Full variable domain (missing parts from reference TRBV7-2 and TRBJ2-3): GAGVSQSPSNKVTEKGKDVELRCDPISGHTALYWYRQSLGQGLEFLIYFQGNSAPDKSGLPSDRFSAERTGGSVSTLTIQRTQQEDSAVYLCATRFGGNPDTQYFGPGTRLTVL.

This clonotype came up many times. The chain carries TRBV27 and TRBJ2-7, with unresolved D. CDR1 and CDR2 (germline): MNHEY, SMNVEV (reference sequence). Trimming stripped 8 bases from V and 2 bases from J, with 10 bases between. The CDR3 totals 12 residues. CDR3 nucleotides: TGTGCCAGCCCTTTACTGGCCTACGAGCAGTACTTC. Encoded protein: CASPLLAYEQYF.

There are many counts of this clonotype. The chain uses TRBV6-5 and TRBJ1-2, with D possibly matching TRBD1 (5 bases). Trimming pared 0 bases from V and 6 bases from J, leaving 11 bases between. The CDR3 has 14 amino acids. The germline V gene encodes CDR1 MNHEY and CDR2 SVGAGI. The CDR3 DNA reads as TGTGCCAGCAGTTACTCTGGGGCAGAAGATGGCTACACCTTC. It encodes CASSYSGAEDGYTF.

The rearrangement links TRBV20-1 to TRBJ1-1; 8 bases fit TRBD1. The CDR3 length is 15 residues. Germline CDR1 DFQATT, CDR2 SNEGSKA (reference sequence). The V segment lost 5 bases and the J segment 1 base; nucleotides outside the gene matches: 9. CDR3 DNA: TGCAGTGCTGATGGACAGGGATGGGGGAACACTGAAGCTTTCTTT. Protein sequence: CSADGQGWGNTEAFF.

V usage is TRBV5-6 and J usage is TRBJ2-7; 8 positions match TRBD1. The CDR3 extends over 14 amino acids. Germline V gene lookup returns CDR1 SGHDT and CDR2 YYEEEE. Losses at the gene ends were 3 bases for V and 2 bases for J; bases not matched to a gene: 4. The CDR3 nucleotides read TGTGCCAGCAGCTCAATGGACAGGGCCTACGAGCAGTACTTC. It specifies CASSSMDRAYEQYF.

The chain uses TRBV6-2 or TRBV6-3 and TRBJ1-5; D is perhaps TRBD1 (5 bases). The CDR3 consists of 16 residues. Trimming took 6 bases from V and 3 from J, leaving 18 bases between them. Per germline, CDR1 MNHEY and CDR2 SVGEGT. The CDR3: CASRRGGSPPNQPQHF. In DNA form, the CDR3 reads TGTGCCAGCAGAAGGGGAGGCAGCCCTCCCAATCAGCCCCAGCATTTT.

As concerns this clonotype: A read error may explain this, as a much larger clone is one base away. This chain uses TRBV4-3 with TRBJ2-1; tentative D call: TRBD1 (7 bases). The CDR3 totals 15 residues. Per the germline V gene, CDR1 is LGHNA and CDR2 is YSLEER. V lost 1 base and J lost 2, with 9 bases in between. Here the CDR3 DNA reads TGCGCCAGCAGCCAAGCAGGGGGGCCCTACAATGAGCAGTTCTTC. It encodes CASSQAGGPYNEQFF.

This clonotype has more than one count but fewer than ten. J is TRBJ1-2 and V is TRBV20-1, with D unresolved. CDR3 size: 15 residues. The V end lost 3 bases, the J end lost 8 bases, and 22 bases lay between the germline ends. Germline V lookup: CDR1 DFQATT, CDR2 SNEGSKA (reference sequence). The CDR3 region is CSARVLEADRGGYTF. For the CDR3, the DNA is TGCAGTGCTAGGGTCCTCGAAGCGGACCGCGGCGGCTACACCTTC.